This T cell receptor beta chain emerged from a study of patients and donors after allogeneic stem cell transplantation. TCRdb redid the calling of the RT-PCR reads with MiXCR, one entry per CDR3 protein. Among 900,000 to 1,000,000 distinct CDR3 sequences listed, more than 15% were seen once. This clonotype was seen a few times. V lost 0 bases to trimming and J lost 1 base, with 6 bases between them. Per the germline V gene, CDR1 is ENHRY and CDR2 is SYGVKD. The CDR3 is made up of 14 amino acids. This chain links TRBV10-3 with TRBJ1-1; D uncertain. This sequence was found in a human donor who was either an allogeneic HSCT recipient or a stem cell or donor lymphocyte infusion donor (not recorded which). It is not recorded whose cells these are; they may come from a transplant donor. What was sequenced was blood, either unsorted or a sorted T cell fraction (not recorded which). As DNA, the CDR3 is TGTGCCATCAGTGAGTCGTTACAGAACACTGAAGCTTTCTTT. Translation gives CAISESLQNTEAFF.